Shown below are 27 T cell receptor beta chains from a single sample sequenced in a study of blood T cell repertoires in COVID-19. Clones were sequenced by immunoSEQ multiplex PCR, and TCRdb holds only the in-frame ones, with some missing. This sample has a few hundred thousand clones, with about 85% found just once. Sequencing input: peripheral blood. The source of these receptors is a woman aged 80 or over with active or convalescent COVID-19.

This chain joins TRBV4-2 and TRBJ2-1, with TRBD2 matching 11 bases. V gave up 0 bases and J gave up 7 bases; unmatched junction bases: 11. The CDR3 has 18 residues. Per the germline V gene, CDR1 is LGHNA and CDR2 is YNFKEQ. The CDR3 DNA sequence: TGTGCCAGCAGCCAAGATAGAACTAGCGGGAGCCGAGGGAATGAGCAGTTCTTC. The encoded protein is CASSQDRTSGSRGNEQFF.

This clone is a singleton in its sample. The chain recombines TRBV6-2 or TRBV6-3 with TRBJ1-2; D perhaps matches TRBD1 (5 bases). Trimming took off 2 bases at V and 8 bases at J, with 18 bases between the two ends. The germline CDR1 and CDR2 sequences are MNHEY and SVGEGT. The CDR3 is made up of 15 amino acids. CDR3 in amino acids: CASSYRQQAKGGYTF. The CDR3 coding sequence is TGTGCCAGCAGTTACCGGCAACAGGCGAAGGGGGGCTACACCTTC.

The CDR3 protein is CASSAVNTGELFF. The CDR3 region has the DNA TGTGCCAGCAGTGCAGTCAACACCGGGGAGCTGTTTTTT. The rearrangement links TRBV5-5 to TRBJ2-2, with D uncertain. The CDR3 has 13 amino acids. The germline gives CDR1 SGHKS, CDR2 YYEKEE (reference sequence). V lost 5 bases, J lost 2 bases, and 7 bases lay in between. Together with reference TRBV5-5 and TRBJ2-2, the CDR3 gives the full variable domain: DAGVTQSPTHLIKTRGQQVTLRCSPISGHKSVSWYQQVLGQGPQFIFQYYEKEERGRGNFPDRFSARQFPNYSSELNVNALLLGDSALYLCASSAVNTGELFFGEGSRLTVL.

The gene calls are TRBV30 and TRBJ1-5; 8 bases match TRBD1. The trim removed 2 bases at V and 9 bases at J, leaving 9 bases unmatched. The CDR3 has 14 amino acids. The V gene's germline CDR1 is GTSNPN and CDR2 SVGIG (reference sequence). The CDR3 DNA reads TGTGCCTGGAGTTTAGACAGGGGTGTGGTGCCCCAGCATTTT. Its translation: CAWSLDRGVVPQHF.

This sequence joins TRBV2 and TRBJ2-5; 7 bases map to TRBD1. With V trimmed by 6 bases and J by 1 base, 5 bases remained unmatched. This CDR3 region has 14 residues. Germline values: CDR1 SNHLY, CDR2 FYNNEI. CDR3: CASRRRTGQETQYF. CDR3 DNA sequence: TGTGCCAGCAGGAGGCGGACAGGCCAAGAGACCCAGTACTTC.

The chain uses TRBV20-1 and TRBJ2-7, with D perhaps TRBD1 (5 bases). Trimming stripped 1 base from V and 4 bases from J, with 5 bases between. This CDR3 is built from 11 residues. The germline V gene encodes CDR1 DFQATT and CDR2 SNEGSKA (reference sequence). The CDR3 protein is CSARAGYEQYF. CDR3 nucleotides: TGCAGTGCTAGAGCAGGGTACGAGCAGTACTTC.

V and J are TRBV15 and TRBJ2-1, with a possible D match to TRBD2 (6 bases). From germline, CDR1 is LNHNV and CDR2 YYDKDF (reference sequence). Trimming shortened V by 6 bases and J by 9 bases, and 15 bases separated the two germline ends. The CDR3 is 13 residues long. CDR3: CATRLAGLGEQFF. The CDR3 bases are TGTGCCACCAGGCTTGCGGGGTTAGGTGAGCAGTTCTTC.

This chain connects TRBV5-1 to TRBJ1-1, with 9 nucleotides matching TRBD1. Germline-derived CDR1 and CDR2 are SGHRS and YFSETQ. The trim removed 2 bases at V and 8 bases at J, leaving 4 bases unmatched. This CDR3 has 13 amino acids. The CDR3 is CASSFGTGPEAFF. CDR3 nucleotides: TGCGCCAGCAGCTTCGGGACAGGGCCGGAAGCTTTCTTT.

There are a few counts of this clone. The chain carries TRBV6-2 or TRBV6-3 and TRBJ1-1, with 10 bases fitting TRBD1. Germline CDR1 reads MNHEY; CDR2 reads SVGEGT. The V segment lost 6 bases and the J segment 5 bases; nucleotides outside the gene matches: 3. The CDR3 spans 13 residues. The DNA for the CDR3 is TGTGCCAGCAGCCGGACAGGGGGGACTGAAGCTTTCTTT. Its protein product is CASSRTGGTEAFF.

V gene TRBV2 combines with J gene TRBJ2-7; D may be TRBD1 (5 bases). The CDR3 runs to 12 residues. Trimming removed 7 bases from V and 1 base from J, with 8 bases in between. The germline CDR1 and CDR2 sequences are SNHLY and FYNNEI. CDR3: CASTAGSYEQYF. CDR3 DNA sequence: TGTGCCAGCACTGCAGGGTCCTACGAGCAGTACTTC.

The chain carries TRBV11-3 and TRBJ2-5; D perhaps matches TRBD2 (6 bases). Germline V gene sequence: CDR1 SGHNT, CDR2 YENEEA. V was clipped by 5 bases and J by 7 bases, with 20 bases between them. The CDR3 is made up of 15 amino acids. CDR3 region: CASSASGDGGGTQYF. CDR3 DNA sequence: TGTGCCAGCAGCGCCTCCGGTGACGGGGGTGGGACCCAGTACTTC.

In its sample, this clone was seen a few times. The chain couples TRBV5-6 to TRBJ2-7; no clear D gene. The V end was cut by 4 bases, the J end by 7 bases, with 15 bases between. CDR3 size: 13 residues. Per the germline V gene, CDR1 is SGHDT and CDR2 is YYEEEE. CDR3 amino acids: CASSLLQSREQYF. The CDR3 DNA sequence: TGTGCCAGCAGCCTGTTACAGTCCCGGGAGCAGTACTTC.

The CDR3 DNA reads as TGCGCCAGCAGTCCGGGACTCGGCTATGGCTACACCTTC. It codes for CASSPGLGYGYTF. The chain employs TRBV10-2 and TRBJ1-2; TRBD1 is a possible D gene (5 bases). In germline, CDR1 is WSHSY, CDR2 SAAADI. Trimming left V 5 bases short and J 4 bases short, with 11 bases between. The CDR3 covers 13 residues.

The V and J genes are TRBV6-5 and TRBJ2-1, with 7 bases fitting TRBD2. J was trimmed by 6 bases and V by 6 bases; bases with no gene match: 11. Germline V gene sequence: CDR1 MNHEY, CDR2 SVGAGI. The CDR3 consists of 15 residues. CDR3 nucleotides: TGTGCCAGCAGATCTCCTGGGAGGGCCTCCAATGAGCAGTTCTTC. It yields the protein CASRSPGRASNEQFF.

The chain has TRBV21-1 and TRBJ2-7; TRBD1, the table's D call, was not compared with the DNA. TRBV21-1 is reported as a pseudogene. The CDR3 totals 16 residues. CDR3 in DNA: TGTGCCAGCACCAAAAGAAATAGTGGGACAGGGAACGAGCAGTACTTC. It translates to CASTKRNSGTGNEQYF.

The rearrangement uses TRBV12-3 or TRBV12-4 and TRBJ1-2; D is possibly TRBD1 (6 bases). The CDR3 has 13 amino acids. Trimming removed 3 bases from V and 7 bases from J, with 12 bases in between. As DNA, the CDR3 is TGTGCCAGCAGTTTTTCGGTAGGGGGTGGCTACACCTTC. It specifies CASSFSVGGGYTF.

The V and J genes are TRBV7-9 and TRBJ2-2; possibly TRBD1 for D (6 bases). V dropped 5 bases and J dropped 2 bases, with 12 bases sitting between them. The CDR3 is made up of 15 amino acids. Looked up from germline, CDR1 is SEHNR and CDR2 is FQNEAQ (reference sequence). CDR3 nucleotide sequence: TGTGCCAGCAGCCCCGACAGGTTTAACACCGGGGAGCTGTTTTTT. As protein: CASSPDRFNTGELFF.

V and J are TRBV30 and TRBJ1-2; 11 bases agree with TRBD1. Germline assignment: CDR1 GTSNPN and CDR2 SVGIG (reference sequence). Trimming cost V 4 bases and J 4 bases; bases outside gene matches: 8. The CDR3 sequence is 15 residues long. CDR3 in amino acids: CAWIAGQGVVYGYTF. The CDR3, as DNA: TGTGCCTGGATAGCGGGACAGGGGGTGGTCTATGGCTACACCTTC.

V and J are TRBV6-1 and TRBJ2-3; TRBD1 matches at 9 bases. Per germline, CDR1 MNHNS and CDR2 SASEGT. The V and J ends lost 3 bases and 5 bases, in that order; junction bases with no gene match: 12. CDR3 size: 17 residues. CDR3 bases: TGTGCCAGCAGTGACAATGGGGGACAGGGCGTGGGAGATACGCAGTATTTT. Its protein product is CASSDNGGQGVGDTQYF.

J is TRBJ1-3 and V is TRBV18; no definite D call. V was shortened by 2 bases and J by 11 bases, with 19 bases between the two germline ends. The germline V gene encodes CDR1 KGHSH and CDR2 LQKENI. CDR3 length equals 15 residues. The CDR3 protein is CASSPAGTTPVAIYF. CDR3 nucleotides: TGTGCCAGCTCACCAGCAGGTACCACGCCCGTCGCCATATATTTT.

The CDR3: CASSSRDSNNYGYTF. CDR3 nucleotides: TGTGCCAGCAGCTCCCGGGACAGTAACAACTATGGCTACACCTTC. V usage is TRBV3-1 (or the pseudogene TRBV3-2) and J usage is TRBJ1-2; TRBD1 agrees at 7 bases. The CDR3 loop spans 15 amino acids. CDR1 LGHDT and CDR2 YNNKEL come from the germline V gene (reference sequence). Losses at the gene ends were 5 bases for V and 2 bases for J; bases not matched to a gene: 8.

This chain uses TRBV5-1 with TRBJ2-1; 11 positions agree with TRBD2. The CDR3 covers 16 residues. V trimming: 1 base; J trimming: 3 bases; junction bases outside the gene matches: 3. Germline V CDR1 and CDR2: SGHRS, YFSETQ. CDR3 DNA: TGCGCCAGCAGCTTGAGCCTAGCGGGAGGCTACAATGAGCAGTTCTTC. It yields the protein CASSLSLAGGYNEQFF.

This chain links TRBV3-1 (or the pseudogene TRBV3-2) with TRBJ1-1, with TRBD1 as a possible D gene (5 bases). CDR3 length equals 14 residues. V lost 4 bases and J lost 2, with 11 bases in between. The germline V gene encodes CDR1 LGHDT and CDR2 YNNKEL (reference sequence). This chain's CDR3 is CASSRGTDNTEAFF. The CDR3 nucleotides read TGTGCCAGCAGCCGCGGGACCGACAACACTGAAGCTTTCTTT.

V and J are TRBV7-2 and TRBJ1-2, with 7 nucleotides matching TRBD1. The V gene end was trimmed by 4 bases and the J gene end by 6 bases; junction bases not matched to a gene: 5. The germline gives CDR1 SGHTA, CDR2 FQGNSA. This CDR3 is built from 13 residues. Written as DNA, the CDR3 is TGTGCCAGCAGCTCCAGACAGGGTGATGGCTACACCTTC. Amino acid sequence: CASSSRQGDGYTF.

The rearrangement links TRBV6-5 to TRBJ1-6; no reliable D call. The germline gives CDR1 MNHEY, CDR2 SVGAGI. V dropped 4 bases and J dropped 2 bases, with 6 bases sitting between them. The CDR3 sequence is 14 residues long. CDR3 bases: TGTGCCAGCAGTTGGGCAGCCTATAATTCACCCCTCCACTTT. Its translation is CASSWAAYNSPLHF.

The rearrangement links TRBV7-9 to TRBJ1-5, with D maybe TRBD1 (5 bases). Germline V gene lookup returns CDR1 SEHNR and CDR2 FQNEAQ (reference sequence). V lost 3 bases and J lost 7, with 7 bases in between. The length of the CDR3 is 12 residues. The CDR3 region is CASSLDMQPQHF. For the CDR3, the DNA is TGTGCCAGCAGCTTGGACATGCAGCCCCAGCATTTT.

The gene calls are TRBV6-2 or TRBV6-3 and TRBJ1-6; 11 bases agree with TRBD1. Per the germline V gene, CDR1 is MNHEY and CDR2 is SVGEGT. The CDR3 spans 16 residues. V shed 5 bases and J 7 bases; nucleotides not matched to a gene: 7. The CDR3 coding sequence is TGTGCCAGCAGTGACCTTGGGACAGGGGGGAATTCACCCCTCCACTTT. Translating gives CASSDLGTGGNSPLHF.